This TCR beta chain came from a study of blood T cell repertoires in COVID-19. As for the study in general: From T cells, B-cell-depleted T cells, or PBMCs came the material, which was cDNA or gDNA.

Germline V CDR1 and CDR2: MDHEN, SYDVKM. CDR3 length: 14 amino acids. V lost 5 bases to trimming and J lost 3 bases; unmatched junction nucleotides: 6. Libraries were prepared by immunoSEQ multiplex PCR; TCRdb keeps only in-frame clonotypes and omits some of them. Of 77,000 or so clones listed, around 83% are singletons. Sequencing was done on a sample of peripheral blood. The V gene is TRBV28, the J gene TRBJ2-7; 8 bases match TRBD1. This TCR was recovered from a man aged 25 to 45 with COVID-19, enrolled during active disease. The CDR3 sequence is CASSLTDRVYEQYF. The CDR3, as DNA: TGTGCCAGCAGTCTAACGGACAGGGTCTACGAGCAGTACTTC.